This entry concerns a single TCR beta chain. Investigators amplified TCR beta CDR3 regions from RNA transcripts. HTBI primers were used in a first-round RT-PCR, which preceded a second-round multiplex PCR. TCRdb reprocessed the multiplex PCR reads via MiXCR and lists one record per CDR3 protein. Of approximately 700,000 distinct CDR3 sequences in the sample, roughly 40% are singletons; the top ten hold 44%. This entry comes from a study of Graves' ophthalmopathy and Graves' hyperthyroidism. Germline assignment: CDR1 SEHNR and CDR2 FQNEAQ (reference sequence). This CDR3 comprises 16 residues. V lost 5 bases to trimming and J lost 5 bases; unmatched junction nucleotides: 12.

The chain has TRBV7-9 and TRBJ2-5; TRBD1 matches at 9 bases. The sequencing sample was made of peripheral blood. This clonotype originated in an adult man with Graves' ophthalmopathy. CDR3 sequence reads: CASSPKPGTGHETQYF. CDR3 nucleotide sequence: TGTGCCAGCAGCCCCAAGCCGGGGACAGGGCACGAGACCCAGTACTTC.